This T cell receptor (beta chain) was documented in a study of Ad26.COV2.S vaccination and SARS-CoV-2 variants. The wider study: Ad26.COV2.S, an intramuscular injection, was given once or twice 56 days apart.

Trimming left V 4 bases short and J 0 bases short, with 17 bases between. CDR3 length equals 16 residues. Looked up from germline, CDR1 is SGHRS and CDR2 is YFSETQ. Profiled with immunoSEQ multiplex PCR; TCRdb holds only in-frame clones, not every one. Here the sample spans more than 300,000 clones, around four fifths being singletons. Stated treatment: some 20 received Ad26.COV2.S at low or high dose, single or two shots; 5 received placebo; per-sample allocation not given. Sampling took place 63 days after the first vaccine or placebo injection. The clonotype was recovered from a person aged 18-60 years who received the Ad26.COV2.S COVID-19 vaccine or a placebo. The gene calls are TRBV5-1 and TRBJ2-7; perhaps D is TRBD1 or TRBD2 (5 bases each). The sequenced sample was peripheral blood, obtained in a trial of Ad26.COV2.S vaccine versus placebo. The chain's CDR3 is CASSGASGRGSYEQYF. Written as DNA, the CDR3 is TGCGCCAGCAGCGGAGCCTCAGGGAGAGGCTCCTACGAGCAGTACTTC.